The rows below give T cell receptor beta chains drawn from one sample of a study of early T cells in non-severe SARS-CoV-2 infection. Each CDR3 protein gets one entry after TCRdb re-called the 5' RACE reads with MiXCR. The sample has around 60,000 distinct CDR3 sequences; roughly 18% are singletons. The specimen comprised whole blood, sampled at baseline. The receptors shown here come from an adult who was a healthcare worker with PCR-confirmed SARS-CoV-2 infection or an uninfected control (not recorded which). Both conserved end residues are part of each CDR3. The order of the fields is V gene, D gene, J gene, clone size, CDR3 protein, CDR3 DNA. D genes are given only for firm matches. The size entry is marked missing in some rows and otherwise reads once, few, many or a size class.

v_gene: TRBV5-5
d_gene: .
j_gene: TRBJ2-7
abundance: .
CDR3aa: CASSLVQGLIEQYF
CDR3nt: TGTGCCAGCAGCTTGGTTCAGGGTCTCATCGAGCAGTACTTC

v_gene: TRBV7-2
d_gene: .
j_gene: TRBJ2-7
abundance: .
CDR3aa: CASSEGSYEQYF
CDR3nt: TGTGCCAGCAGCGAGGGCAGCTACGAGCAGTACTTC

v_gene: TRBV11-2
d_gene: .
j_gene: TRBJ2-7
abundance: .
CDR3aa: CASSPTSTSSYEQYF
CDR3nt: TGTGCCAGCAGCCCTACTTCTACGAGCTCCTACGAGCAGTACTTC

v_gene: TRBV13
d_gene: .
j_gene: TRBJ2-7
abundance: many
CDR3aa: CASSLGSGLSYEQYF
CDR3nt: TGTGCCAGCAGCTTAGGCTCCGGCCTCTCCTACGAGCAGTACTTC

v_gene: TRBV11-3
d_gene: TRBD2
j_gene: TRBJ2-1
abundance: .
CDR3aa: CASSLTSGSAEQFF
CDR3nt: TGTGCCAGCAGCTTAACTAGCGGGAGTGCTGAGCAGTTCTTC

v_gene: TRBV7-9
d_gene: .
j_gene: TRBJ2-1
abundance: many
CDR3aa: CASSLWGENNEQFF
CDR3nt: TGTGCCAGCAGCTTGTGGGGGGAGAACAATGAGCAGTTCTTC

v_gene: TRBV28
d_gene: .
j_gene: TRBJ1-2
abundance: many
CDR3aa: CASSPVPGQREPGYTF
CDR3nt: TGTGCCAGCAGTCCGGTACCGGGACAAAGAGAGCCTGGCTACACCTTC

v_gene: TRBV5-5
d_gene: TRBD2
j_gene: TRBJ2-5
abundance: few
CDR3aa: CASSPGLAGGQETQYF
CDR3nt: TGTGCCAGCAGCCCGGGACTAGCGGGAGGTCAAGAGACCCAGTACTTC

v_gene: TRBV20-1
d_gene: .
j_gene: TRBJ1-1
abundance: few
CDR3aa: CSARSGRTNFF
CDR3nt: TGCAGTGCTAGGTCCGGGAGAACTAATTTCTTT

v_gene: TRBV6-6
d_gene: TRBD1
j_gene: TRBJ1-2
abundance: once
CDR3aa: CASSEGQAGGYTF
CDR3nt: TGTGCCAGCAGTGAAGGACAGGCCGGTGGCTACACCTTC

v_gene: TRBV6-2/TRBV6-3
d_gene: .
j_gene: TRBJ2-1
abundance: many
CDR3aa: CASSYAVAVPYNEQFF
CDR3nt: TGTGCCAGCAGTTACGCGGTGGCAGTCCCATACAATGAGCAGTTCTTC

v_gene: TRBV7-8
d_gene: .
j_gene: TRBJ2-7
abundance: once
CDR3aa: CASTLGTRAYEQYF
CDR3nt: TGTGCCAGCACCCTTGGGACAAGGGCCTACGAGCAGTACTTC

v_gene: TRBV12-3/TRBV12-4
d_gene: .
j_gene: TRBJ1-1
abundance: few
CDR3aa: CASSGGGTEAFF
CDR3nt: TGTGCCAGCAGCGGGGGGGGTACTGAAGCTTTCTTT

v_gene: TRBV20-1
d_gene: TRBD2
j_gene: TRBJ2-7
abundance: few
CDR3aa: CSARGGGGTYEQYF
CDR3nt: TGCAGTGCTAGAGGTGGCGGGGGAACCTACGAGCAGTACTTC

v_gene: TRBV20-1
d_gene: .
j_gene: TRBJ2-5
abundance: many
CDR3aa: CSAQGTYETQYF
CDR3nt: TGCAGTGCCCAGGGGACGTACGAGACCCAGTACTTC

v_gene: TRBV20-1
d_gene: .
j_gene: TRBJ2-1
abundance: many
CDR3aa: CSARSRFAYNEQFF
CDR3nt: TGCAGTGCTAGGAGTCGCTTCGCCTACAATGAGCAGTTCTTC

v_gene: TRBV28
d_gene: .
j_gene: TRBJ2-7
abundance: few
CDR3aa: CASSLSPEANEQYF
CDR3nt: TGTGCCAGCAGTTTAAGCCCAGAGGCCAACGAGCAGTACTTC

v_gene: TRBV28
d_gene: TRBD1
j_gene: TRBJ2-5
abundance: few
CDR3aa: CASRTFGTGQETQYF
CDR3nt: TGTGCCAGCCGTACCTTTGGGACAGGACAAGAGACCCAGTACTTC

v_gene: TRBV12-3/TRBV12-4
d_gene: TRBD1
j_gene: TRBJ2-3
abundance: many
CDR3aa: CASSMGTGSDTQYF
CDR3nt: TGTGCCAGCAGCATGGGGACAGGCTCAGATACGCAGTATTTT

v_gene: TRBV7-9
d_gene: TRBD1
j_gene: TRBJ1-5
abundance: few
CDR3aa: CASSGVDRGDQPQHF
CDR3nt: TGTGCCAGCAGCGGAGTCGACAGGGGCGATCAGCCCCAGCATTTT

v_gene: TRBV29-1
d_gene: .
j_gene: TRBJ2-3
abundance: once
CDR3aa: CSVLIPTASTDTQYF
CDR3nt: TGCAGCGTTCTCATACCGACAGCCAGCACAGATACGCAGTATTTT

v_gene: TRBV5-1
d_gene: .
j_gene: TRBJ1-5
abundance: few
CDR3aa: CASSLAGDEQPQHF
CDR3nt: TGCGCCAGCAGCTTGGCCGGGGATGAGCAGCCCCAGCATTTT

v_gene: TRBV6-4
d_gene: .
j_gene: TRBJ2-2
abundance: many
CDR3aa: CASSDTSTGELFF
CDR3nt: TGTGCCAGCAGTGACACTAGCACCGGGGAGCTGTTTTTT

v_gene: TRBV18
d_gene: .
j_gene: TRBJ2-3
abundance: .
CDR3aa: CASSPSIAVSTDTQYF
CDR3nt: TGTGCCAGCTCACCATCGATAGCGGTGAGCACAGATACGCAGTATTTT

v_gene: TRBV12-3/TRBV12-4
d_gene: .
j_gene: TRBJ2-6
abundance: .
CDR3aa: CASSPWIGSGANVLTF
CDR3nt: TGTGCCAGCAGTCCCTGGATCGGGTCTGGGGCCAACGTCCTGACTTTC

v_gene: TRBV5-1
d_gene: .
j_gene: TRBJ2-1
abundance: .
CDR3aa: CASSVGADEQFF
CDR3nt: TGCGCCAGCAGTGTGGGGGCCGATGAGCAGTTCTTC